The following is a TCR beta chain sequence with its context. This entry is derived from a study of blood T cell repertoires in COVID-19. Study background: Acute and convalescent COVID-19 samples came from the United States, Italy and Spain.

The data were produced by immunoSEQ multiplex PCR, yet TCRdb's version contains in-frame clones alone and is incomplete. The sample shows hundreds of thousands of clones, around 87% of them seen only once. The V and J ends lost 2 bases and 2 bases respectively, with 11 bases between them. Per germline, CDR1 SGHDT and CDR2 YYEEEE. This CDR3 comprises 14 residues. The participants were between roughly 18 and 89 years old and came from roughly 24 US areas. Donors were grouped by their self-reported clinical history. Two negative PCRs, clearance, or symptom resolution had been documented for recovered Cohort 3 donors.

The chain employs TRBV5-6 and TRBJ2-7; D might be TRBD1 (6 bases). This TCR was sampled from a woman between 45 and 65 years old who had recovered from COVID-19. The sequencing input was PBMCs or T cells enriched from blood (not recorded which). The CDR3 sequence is CASSLSGVAYEQYF. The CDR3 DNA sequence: TGTGCCAGCAGCTTATCAGGGGTGGCCTACGAGCAGTACTTC.